This T cell receptor (beta chain) was documented in a study of T-cell memory formation after mild COVID-19. Overall study findings and caveats: Mainly CM and EM harbored the contracting CD4+ clones; mainly EMRA harbored the CD8+ ones.

Remarks on this clonotype: Its antigen remains unknown.

TCRdb reprocessed the 5' RACE reads via MiXCR and lists one record per CDR3 protein. The table lists 110,000 or so distinct CDR3 sequences, 20% to 25% of them singletons. J lost 3 bases, V lost 2 bases, and 6 bases had no gene match. Looked up from germline, CDR1 is SGHTA and CDR2 is FQGTGA. The CDR3 length is 16 residues. The sequence was collected from a man aged 18 to 29 who had mild COVID-19 (a few samples of this study predate the infection). Cell type and time point are not known. The V call is TRBV7-3, the J call TRBJ2-3; 9 bases are a match to TRBD2. Sequencing input: PBMCs or a T cell subset sorted from them (not recorded which). CDR3: CASSLLAGSHTDTQYF. CDR3 sequence (DNA): TGTGCCAGCAGCTTACTAGCGGGATCACATACAGATACGCAGTATTTT.